This T cell receptor (beta chain) stems from a study of cytomegalovirus exposure and HLA in healthy donors. The germline V gene has CDR1 LGHNT and CDR2 FRNRAP. The CDR3 consists of 18 residues. Trimming cost V 0 bases and J 5 bases; bases outside gene matches: 11. A multiplex PCR was run with 60 Vbeta primers and 13 Jbeta primers. Only in-frame clones appear in the TCRdb table, and some are missing; sequencing was by immunoSEQ multiplex PCR. The data contain 120,000 or so clones, around 75% of them seen just once; the ten biggest clones take up more than 7.5%. The chain carries TRBV12-5 and TRBJ2-5; 11 bases fit TRBD2. The clonotype was recovered from a woman between 45 and 60 years old in good health and CMV-seropositive. The sequenced sample consisted of PBMCs. The CDR3 sequence: CASGLVLLAGGLLETQYF. The CDR3 DNA reads as TGTGCTAGTGGTTTGGTACTATTAGCGGGGGGGCTGTTGGAGACCCAGTACTTC.